This TCR beta chain was documented in a study of blood T cell repertoires in COVID-19. Whole-study context: The origin of the acute and convalescent COVID-19 samples was the United States, Italy and Spain.

TCRdb keeps only in-frame clones here, not all; method: immunoSEQ multiplex PCR. Here the sample spans some 240,000 clones, approximately 83% being singletons. Germline values: CDR1 SGHRS, CDR2 YFSETQ. Trimming cost V 0 bases and J 6 bases, with 10 bases left between them. CDR3 length: 14 residues. Input material: PBMCs or T cells enriched from blood (not recorded which). V usage is TRBV5-1 and J usage is TRBJ2-1; unclear D gene. The sequence came from a woman aged 40 to 50 with acute COVID-19. As DNA, the CDR3 is TGCGCCAGCAGCTTGGAATCCGGGTCCAATGAGCAGTTCTTC. Translating it yields CASSLESGSNEQFF.